The 27 T cell receptor beta chains reported below all come from one sample, sequenced in a study of cytomegalovirus exposure and HLA in healthy donors. 60 Vbeta and 13 Jbeta primers were used in PCR. TCRdb keeps only in-frame clones here, not all; method: immunoSEQ multiplex PCR. The table includes more than 95,000 clones, 81% detected once. Sequencing used PBMCs. These receptor sequences come from a man aged 18 to 35 in good health and CMV-seropositive.

The chain couples TRBV4-3 to TRBJ1-2; 12 bases align to TRBD1. This CDR3 is 16 amino acids long. Losses at the gene ends were 2 bases for V and 7 bases for J; bases not matched to a gene: 8. Germline loops: CDR1 LGHNA, CDR2 YSLEER. The CDR3 DNA reads TGCGCCAGCAGCCAATCCCCGGGACAGGGGGCGGGTGGCTACACCTTC. Its translation is CASSQSPGQGAGGYTF.

This chain links TRBV29-1 with TRBJ2-7; TRBD1 agrees at 8 bases. Trimming took 7 bases from V and 3 from J; bases not matched to a gene: 11. The length of the CDR3 is 14 residues. The germline V gene has CDR1 SQVTM and CDR2 ANQGSEA. The CDR3 protein is CSATGQGLIYEQYF. The CDR3 DNA follows: TGCAGCGCGACCGGACAGGGATTAATCTACGAGCAGTACTTC.

The chain uses TRBV6-1 and TRBJ1-5; TRBD1 matches 7 bases. Germline V lookup: CDR1 MNHNS, CDR2 SASEGT. The CDR3 extends over 14 amino acids. V gave up 5 bases and J gave up 5 bases; unmatched junction bases: 6. CDR3 sequence (DNA): TGTGCCAGCAGTACCATCGACAGGGATCAGCCCCAGCATTTT. It specifies CASSTIDRDQPQHF.

This rearrangement joins TRBV19 to TRBJ2-6; 7 positions match TRBD2. The ends lost 5 bases at V and 1 base at J; junction bases unmatched: 5. CDR3 length: 16 residues. Germline CDR1 and CDR2: LNHDA and SQIVND (reference sequence). The chain's CDR3 is CASSSWGGSGANVLTF. The CDR3 nucleotides read TGTGCCAGTAGTTCTTGGGGGGGATCTGGGGCCAACGTCCTGACTTTC.

The chain has TRBV15 and TRBJ2-3; 7 positions agree with TRBD2. Germline CDR1 is LNHNV and CDR2 is YYDKDF (reference sequence). The CDR3 has 18 amino acids. Losses at the gene ends were 2 bases for V and 5 bases for J; bases not matched to a gene: 16. The CDR3 here is CATSRFPTGGLVQDTQYF. CDR3 sequence (DNA): TGTGCCACCAGCAGATTCCCAACAGGAGGACTAGTCCAAGATACGCAGTATTTT.

This chain joins TRBV5-5 and TRBJ2-7, with D perhaps TRBD2 (6 bases). Germline CDR1 SGHKS, CDR2 YYEKEE (reference sequence). This CDR3 is 15 amino acids long. Trimming removed 1 base at V and 0 bases at J, with 11 bases between. The CDR3 sequence is CASSLSSASSYEQYF. CDR3 coding DNA: TGTGCCAGCAGCTTGTCTAGCGCGAGCTCCTACGAGCAGTACTTC. The full variable domain, rest sourced from reference TRBV5-5 and TRBJ2-7, is DAGVTQSPTHLIKTRGQQVTLRCSPISGHKSVSWYQQVLGQGPQFIFQYYEKEERGRGNFPDRFSARQFPNYSSELNVNALLLGDSALYLCASSLSSASSYEQYFGPGTRLTVT.

The chain combines TRBV11-3 with TRBJ2-1, with 13 bases matching TRBD2. Germline assignment: CDR1 SGHNT and CDR2 YENEEA. The CDR3 extends over 15 amino acids. J lost 9 bases, V lost 5 bases, and 7 bases had no gene match. The CDR3 bases are TGTGCCAGCAGCGCATTGACTAGCGGGAGGAGTGAGCAGTTCTTC. Translating gives CASSALTSGRSEQFF.

V gene TRBV10-3 combines with J gene TRBJ2-7; 8 bases are a match to TRBD1. This CDR3 spans 13 amino acids. CDR1 ENHRY and CDR2 SYGVKD come from the germline V gene. J lost 0 bases, V lost 8 bases, and 3 bases had no gene match. CDR3 sequence (DNA): TGTGCCATCGGGACAGGTGACTCCTACGAGCAGTACTTC. As protein: CAIGTGDSYEQYF.

V usage is TRBV4-1 and J usage is TRBJ2-1; 14 bases are shared with TRBD2. The germline V gene has CDR1 MGHRA and CDR2 YSYEKL. The CDR3 has 18 residues. J lost 5 bases, V lost 3 bases, and 9 bases had no gene match. The CDR3 DNA reads TGCGCCAGCAGCCAGGATTCGGGACTAGCGGGGGAAAACAATGAGCAGTTCTTC. Translating gives CASSQDSGLAGENNEQFF.

This clone occurred once. The rearrangement joins TRBV5-4 to TRBJ2-3, with D maybe TRBD1 (6 bases). Between the trimmed V and J ends, which lost 3 bases and 0 bases, there was a span of 11 bases. The CDR3 runs to 15 residues. CDR1 and CDR2 (germline): SGHNT, YYREEE (reference sequence). CDR3 nucleotides: TGTGCCAGCAGCTCCAACAGGGCTAGCACAGATACGCAGTATTTT. This sequence encodes CASSSNRASTDTQYF.

With respect to this clone: The junction differs from germline at one of its ends, possibly a read error. The chain recombines TRBV9 with TRBJ1-2; 10 bases are shared with TRBD1. There are 10 residues in the CDR3. Germline-derived CDR1 and CDR2 are SGDLS and YYNGEE. The CDR3 DNA sequence: TGTGCCACGTCGGCCGGGACAGGGGACTTC. Amino acid sequence: CATSAGTGDF.

On this clone itself: Other DNA variants within this sample encode the same CDR3. The chain couples TRBV21-1 to TRBJ1-5. TRBV21-1 is classified as a pseudogene. CDR3 size: 13 residues. Here the CDR3 DNA reads TGTGCCAGCACCCCCGGCGGGAATCAGCCCCAGCATTTT. This sequence encodes CASTPGGNQPQHF.

The V gene is TRBV6-4, the J gene TRBJ1-1; perhaps TRBD1 as D (5 bases). CDR1 MRHNA and CDR2 SNTAGT come from the germline V gene. This CDR3 spans 15 amino acids. V shed 2 bases and J shed 6 bases, with 16 bases lying between them. The CDR3 DNA follows: TGTGCCAGCAGTGACAATGGGTCGGGGGGTGCTGAAGCTTTCTTT. It encodes CASSDNGSGGAEAFF.

To note about this clone: This likely reflects a read error, since a far larger clone is one base away. The chain links TRBV10-3 to TRBJ1-5, with D uncertain. Germline V lookup: CDR1 ENHRY, CDR2 SYGVKD. The CDR3 extends over 15 amino acids. The V and J ends lost 3 bases and 4 bases respectively, with 13 bases between them. CDR3 coding DNA: TGTGCCATCAGTGAAGGGCCAGGACTTAATCAGCCCCAGCATTTT. Its translation: CAISEGPGLNQPQHF.

This clone appeared a single time. The V gene is TRBV7-9, the J gene TRBJ2-7; 10 bases are shared with TRBD2. The CDR3 runs 16 residues. The germline V gene encodes CDR1 SEHNR and CDR2 FQNEAQ (reference sequence). The J segment lost 1 base and the V segment lost 5 bases, leaving 8 bases of the junction unmatched. DNA of the CDR3: TGTGCCAGCAGCCCTCGGACTAGCGGTTCTTCCTACGAGCAGTACTTC. Protein sequence: CASSPRTSGSSYEQYF.

V gene TRBV5-1 combines with J gene TRBJ2-2; TRBD2 might be the D (6 bases). The V gene lost 5 bases and the J gene lost 6 bases, with 14 bases spanning the gap. This CDR3 contains 14 residues. From germline, CDR1 is SGHRS and CDR2 YFSETQ. The DNA for the CDR3 is TGCGCCAGCAGACCCCTCGGGGGAGCCGGGGAGCTGTTTTTT. It translates to CASRPLGGAGELFF.

The chain has TRBV6-6 and TRBJ1-1; 7 bases line up with TRBD1. J lost 5 bases, V lost 5 bases, and 8 bases had no gene match. Germline values: CDR1 MNHNY, CDR2 SVGAGI (reference sequence). This CDR3 contains 14 residues. The CDR3 DNA sequence: TGTGCCAGCAGTACCACTACAGGGGCGACTGAAGCTTTCTTT. Protein sequence: CASSTTTGATEAFF.

This chain connects TRBV11-2 to TRBJ1-1, with 8 bases that match TRBD1. V dropped 5 bases and J dropped 0; count of bases not matched to a gene: 8. In germline, CDR1 is SGHAT, CDR2 FQNNGV. CDR3 size: 16 residues. This chain's CDR3 is CASSPWTGTMNTEAFF. In nucleotides, the CDR3 is TGTGCCAGCAGCCCGTGGACAGGGACGATGAACACTGAAGCTTTCTTT.

The chain couples TRBV9 to TRBJ2-3, with TRBD2 matching over 9 bases. Germline assignment: CDR1 SGDLS and CDR2 YYNGEE. After removal of 0 bases from V and 7 bases from J, the junction contained 6 bases not matched to a gene. The CDR3 length is 15 residues. The CDR3: CASSVVAGEAYTQYF. CDR3 in DNA: TGTGCCAGCAGCGTAGTAGCGGGGGAAGCTTATACGCAGTATTTT. The whole variable domain, filled in from reference TRBV9 and TRBJ2-3, reads DSGVTQTPKHLITATGQRVTLRCSPRSGDLSVYWYQQSLDQGLQFLIQYYNGEERAKGNILERFSAQQFPDLHSELNLSSLELGDSALYFCASSVVAGEAYTQYFGPGTRLTVL.

The chain is built from TRBV5-1 and TRBJ1-1; D uncertain. Looked up from germline, CDR1 is SGHRS and CDR2 is YFSETQ. Trimming took 2 bases from V and 5 from J, leaving 10 bases between them. This CDR3 spans 13 amino acids. The CDR3 DNA reads as TGCGCCAGCAGCTTCGGCCCGGGGACTGAAGCTTTCTTT. Translating gives CASSFGPGTEAFF.

J is TRBJ1-2 and V is TRBV6-6, with no clear D. Germline V gives CDR1 MNHNY, CDR2 SVGAGI (reference sequence). This CDR3 contains 13 residues. The V and J ends lost 4 bases and 9 bases respectively, with 15 bases between them. The CDR3 DNA sequence: TGTGCCAGCAGTTTCCAGGCCCCGTTGCGCTACACCTTC. Encoded protein: CASSFQAPLRYTF.

V gene TRBV30 combines with J gene TRBJ2-2; perhaps TRBD1 as D (6 bases). The V and J ends lost 5 bases and 0 bases respectively, with 10 bases between them. The CDR3 has 14 amino acids. Germline V gives CDR1 GTSNPN, CDR2 SVGIG (reference sequence). Here the CDR3 DNA reads TGTGCCTGGTCCGGGACATCGAACACCGGGGAGCTGTTTTTT. Its protein product is CAWSGTSNTGELFF.

The rearrangement joins TRBV7-9 to TRBJ2-7; D uncertain. The CDR3 consists of 11 residues. Between the trimmed V and J ends, which lost 5 bases and 3 bases, there was a span of 5 bases. Germline CDR1 and CDR2: SEHNR and FQNEAQ (reference sequence). The CDR3 sequence: CASSTHYEQYF. Written as DNA, the CDR3 is TGTGCCAGCAGCACACACTACGAGCAGTACTTC.

The chain recombines TRBV9 with TRBJ1-5; maybe TRBD1 (5 bases). V was pared by 0 bases and J by 0 bases, with 7 bases between. The germline CDR1 and CDR2 sequences are SGDLS and YYNGEE. CDR3 length: 15 amino acids. DNA of the CDR3: TGTGCCAGCAGCGTAGACGGGGGTAGCAATCAGCCCCAGCATTTT. Amino acid sequence: CASSVDGGSNQPQHF.

This chain joins TRBV7-8 and TRBJ1-1, with TRBD1 identical over 9 bases. Germline-derived CDR1 and CDR2 are SGHVS and FQNEAQ. The CDR3 spans 17 residues. V was clipped by 0 bases and J by 3 bases; unmatched bases: 8. The CDR3 nucleotides read TGTGCCAGCAGCTTAGCGTCTCCGGGACAGGGATACACTGAAGCTTTCTTT. This sequence encodes CASSLASPGQGYTEAFF.

This clone occurred a few times. V gene TRBV6-5 combines with J gene TRBJ1-1; D gene unclear. Trimming removed 6 bases at V and 4 bases at J, with 15 bases between. Germline lookup yields CDR1 MNHEY and CDR2 SVGAGI. The CDR3 covers 14 residues. The CDR3 sequence: CASSPPVRVTEAFF. Written as DNA, the CDR3 is TGTGCCAGCAGCCCGCCGGTGAGGGTCACTGAAGCTTTCTTT.

The CDR3 sequence is CAWSLGGGEQFF. The CDR3 DNA sequence: TGTGCCTGGAGTTTAGGGGGGGGTGAGCAGTTCTTC. This chain connects TRBV30 to TRBJ2-1; tentatively, D is TRBD2 (7 bases). The CDR3 extends over 12 amino acids. Germline V gives CDR1 GTSNPN, CDR2 SVGIG (reference sequence). The V end lost 2 bases, the J end lost 9 bases, and 11 bases lay between the germline ends.